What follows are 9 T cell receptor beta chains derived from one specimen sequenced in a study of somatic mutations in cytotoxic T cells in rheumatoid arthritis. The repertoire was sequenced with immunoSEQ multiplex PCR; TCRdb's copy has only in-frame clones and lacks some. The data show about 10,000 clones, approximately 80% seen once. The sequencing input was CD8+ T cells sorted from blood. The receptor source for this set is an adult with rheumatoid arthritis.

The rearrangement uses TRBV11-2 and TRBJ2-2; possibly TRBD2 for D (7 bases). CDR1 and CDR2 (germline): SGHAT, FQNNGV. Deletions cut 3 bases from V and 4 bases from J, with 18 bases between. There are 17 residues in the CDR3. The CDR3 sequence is CASSFWDGGLSTGELFF. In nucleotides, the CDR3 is TGTGCCAGCAGCTTTTGGGACGGGGGGCTCAGCACCGGGGAGCTGTTTTTT.

CDR3 DNA sequence: TGTGCCAGCAGCTCAGGACTGAACACTGAAGCTTTCTTT. Translation: CASSSGLNTEAFF. The chain links TRBV7-6 to TRBJ1-1, with D unresolved. CDR3 length: 13 amino acids. Germline V gives CDR1 SGHVS, CDR2 FNYEAQ. V shed 4 bases and J shed 0 bases, with 6 bases lying between them.

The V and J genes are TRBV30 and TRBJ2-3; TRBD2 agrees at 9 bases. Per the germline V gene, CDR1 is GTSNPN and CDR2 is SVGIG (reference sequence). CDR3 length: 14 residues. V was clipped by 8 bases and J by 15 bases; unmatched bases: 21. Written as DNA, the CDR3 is TGTGCCCGATTAGCGGGAGTTTCGGGGCATTCGGACTATTTT. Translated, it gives CARLAGVSGHSDYF.

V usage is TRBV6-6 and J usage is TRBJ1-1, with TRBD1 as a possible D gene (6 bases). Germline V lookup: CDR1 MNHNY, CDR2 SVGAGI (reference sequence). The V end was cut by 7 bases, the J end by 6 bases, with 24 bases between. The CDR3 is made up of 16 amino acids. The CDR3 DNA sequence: TGTGCCAGCATCCAACGAGGGGGGACGGCTACCGCTGAAGCTTTCTTT. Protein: CASIQRGGTATAEAFF.

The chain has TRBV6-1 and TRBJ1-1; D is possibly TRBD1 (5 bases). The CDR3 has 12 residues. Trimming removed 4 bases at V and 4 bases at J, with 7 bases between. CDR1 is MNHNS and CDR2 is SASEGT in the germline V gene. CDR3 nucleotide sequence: TGTGCCAGCAGTGTTGGGGGCACTGAAGCTTTCTTT. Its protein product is CASSVGGTEAFF.

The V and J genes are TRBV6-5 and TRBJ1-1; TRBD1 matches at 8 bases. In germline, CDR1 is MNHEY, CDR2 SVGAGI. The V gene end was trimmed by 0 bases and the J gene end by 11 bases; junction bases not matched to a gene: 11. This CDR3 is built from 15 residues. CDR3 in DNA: TGTGCCAGCAGTTACTCGTCCGGACAGGGCTCAGACGCTTTCTTT. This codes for CASSYSSGQGSDAFF.

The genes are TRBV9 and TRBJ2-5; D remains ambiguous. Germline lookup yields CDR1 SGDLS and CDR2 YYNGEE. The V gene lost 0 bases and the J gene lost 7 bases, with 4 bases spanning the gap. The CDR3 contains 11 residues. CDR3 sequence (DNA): TGTGCCAGCAGCGTAGGCGGGACCCAGTACTTC. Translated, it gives CASSVGGTQYF.

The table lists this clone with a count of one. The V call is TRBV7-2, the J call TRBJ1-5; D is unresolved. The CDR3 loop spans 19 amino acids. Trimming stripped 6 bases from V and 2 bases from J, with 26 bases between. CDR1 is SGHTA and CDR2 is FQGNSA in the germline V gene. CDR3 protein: CASRPSGSVRNEGNQPQHF. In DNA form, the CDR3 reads TGTGCCAGCAGGCCCAGCGGGTCGGTCCGTAACGAGGGCAATCAGCCCCAGCATTTT.

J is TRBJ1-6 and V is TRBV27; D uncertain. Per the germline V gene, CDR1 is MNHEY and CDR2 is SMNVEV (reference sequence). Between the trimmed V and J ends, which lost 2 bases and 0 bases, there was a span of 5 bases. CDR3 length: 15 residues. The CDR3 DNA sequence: TGTGCCAGCAGTTTACCCCCCTCCTATAATTCACCCCTCCACTTT. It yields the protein CASSLPPSYNSPLHF.